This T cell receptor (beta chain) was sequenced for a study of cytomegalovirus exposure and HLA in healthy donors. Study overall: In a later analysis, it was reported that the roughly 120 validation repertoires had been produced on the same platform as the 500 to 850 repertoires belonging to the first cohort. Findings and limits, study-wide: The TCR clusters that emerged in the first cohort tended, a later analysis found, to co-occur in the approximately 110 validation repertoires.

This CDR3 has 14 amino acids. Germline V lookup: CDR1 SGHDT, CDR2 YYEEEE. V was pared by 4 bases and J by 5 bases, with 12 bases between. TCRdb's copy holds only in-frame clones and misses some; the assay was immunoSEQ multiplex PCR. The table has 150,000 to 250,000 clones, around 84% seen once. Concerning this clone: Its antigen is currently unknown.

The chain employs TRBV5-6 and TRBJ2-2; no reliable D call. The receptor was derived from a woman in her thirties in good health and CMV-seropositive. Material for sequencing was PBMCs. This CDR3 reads CASSRELMTGELFF. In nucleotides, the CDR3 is TGTGCCAGCAGCCGAGAGCTTATGACCGGGGAGCTGTTTTTT.